This entry features one T cell receptor beta chain sequence. The target antigen is unknown. Trimming left V 1 base short and J 0 bases short, with 7 bases between. Germline V gene sequence: CDR1 MDHEN, CDR2 SYDVKM. CDR3 length equals 16 residues. The source of the sample is a study of shared clonotypes between healthy human individuals. Findings and limits, study-wide: Naive subsets generally exceeded memory subsets in estimated richness. Generation probability values for non-shared clonotypes were lower than those for clonotypes shared by all four donors.

As handled by the study authors: ImmunoSEQ junction-only sequences lacked quality scores, so their filtering differed. The data were produced by immunoSEQ multiplex PCR, yet TCRdb's version contains in-frame clones alone and is incomplete. The V and J calls and clone size come from that table; D and trimming were worked out from the DNA. This table has over a million clones, over 95% appearing once. Specimen: naive CD4+ T cells sorted from blood. As for subset: CD45RA+ positively selected. This clonotype was obtained from a man younger than 45 in good health. The V call is TRBV28, the J call TRBJ2-6; D is ambiguous. CDR3 sequence reads: CASSLSGSSGANVLTF. The CDR3, as DNA: TGTGCCAGCAGTTTATCTGGGTCCTCTGGGGCCAACGTCCTGACTTTC.